A single sample gave rise to the 6 T cell receptor beta chains below, sequenced in a study of cytomegalovirus exposure and HLA in healthy donors. PCR primers comprised 60 Vbeta and 13 Jbeta primers. Some clones are missing from TCRdb's copy, which holds only in-frame ones; the method was immunoSEQ multiplex PCR. Found here are fewer than 250,000 clones, about 85% of them singletons; the top ten hold 10%. The sample comprised PBMCs. These receptors were collected from a woman between 50 and 59 years old in good health and CMV-seropositive.

The gene calls are TRBV9 and TRBJ2-7, with a tentative D call TRBD1 (6 bases). There are 15 residues in the CDR3. Trimming took 0 bases from V and 0 from J, leaving 10 bases between them. CDR1 and CDR2 (germline): SGDLS, YYNGEE. The CDR3 DNA sequence: TGTGCCAGCAGCGTAGCCCTAGGGGGCTCCTACGAGCAGTACTTC. Translation: CASSVALGGSYEQYF.

V gene TRBV4-2 combines with J gene TRBJ2-1; weak D call: TRBD2 (5 bases). Trimming left V 3 bases short and J 8 bases short, with 11 bases between. From germline, CDR1 is LGHNA and CDR2 YNFKEQ. The CDR3 contains 13 residues. The CDR3 reads CASSQDPEDEQFF. DNA of the CDR3: TGTGCCAGCAGCCAGGACCCGGAGGATGAGCAGTTCTTC.

The chain uses TRBV5-1 and TRBJ2-2; D is uncertain. Germline assignment: CDR1 SGHRS and CDR2 YFSETQ. The V gene lost 0 bases and the J gene lost 1 base, with 4 bases spanning the gap. The CDR3 has 14 amino acids. CDR3 bases: TGCGCCAGCAGCTTGGATAGGAACACCGGGGAGCTGTTTTTT. This codes for CASSLDRNTGELFF.

The CDR3 region is CASSLRRGKTGELFF. The CDR3 DNA follows: TGTGCCAGCAGCTTACGCAGGGGGAAGACCGGGGAGCTGTTTTTT. The gene calls are TRBV7-2 and TRBJ2-2, with TRBD1 matching over 7 bases. Germline V gene sequence: CDR1 SGHTA, CDR2 FQGNSA. Unmatched junction bases numbered 5, after V lost 2 bases and J lost 5 bases. The CDR3 sequence is 15 residues long.

J is TRBJ2-5 and V is TRBV5-1; 8 positions match TRBD2. The CDR3 runs to 14 residues. The germline V gene encodes CDR1 SGHRS and CDR2 YFSETQ. Trimming removed 3 bases from V and 5 bases from J; junction bases left unmatched: 6. The CDR3 DNA sequence: TGCGCCAGCAGCTCCAGCGGGGGACGGGAGACCCAGTACTTC. Its translation: CASSSSGGRETQYF.

The chain links TRBV5-1 to TRBJ2-5; the D gene is possibly TRBD2 (6 bases). Gene TRBJ2-7 matches the end of the DNA better, so the J call may be wrong. CDR1 is SGHRS, CDR2 YFSETQ, per germline. The CDR3 sequence is 14 residues long. CDR3 nucleotide sequence: TGCGCCAGCAGCTTGTTAGCGGATTCCTACGAGCAGTACTTC. It encodes CASSLLADSYEQYF.